Listed below are T cell receptor beta chains from one sample, sequenced in a study of vaccination and CD4 T cells after COVID-19. TCRdb processed the PCR reads anew with MiXCR; each CDR3 protein has one entry. The sample shows about 20,000 distinct CDR3 sequences, just over 45% of them seen only once. The antigens of these receptors remain unknown. The sequences come from CD4+ T cells from blood, cultured in vitro, collected after SARS-CoV-2 vaccination. The source is a human donor who had recovered from COVID-19. Each CDR3 is given with its conserved first and last residue.

v_call	j_call	cdr3_aa
TRBV7-9	TRBJ2-2	CASSLAGANTGELFF
TRBV28	TRBJ1-3	CASSPPSRNTIYF
TRBV21-1	TRBJ1-5	CASGQGLTQGGNQPQHF
TRBV28	TRBJ1-1	CASSLVGNLEAFF
TRBV7-6	TRBJ1-4	CASSLSPGTNEKLFF
TRBV20-1	TRBJ1-4	CSATWLEDEKLFF
TRBV15	TRBJ1-3	CATSRDGLTGRSGNTIYF
TRBV6-1	TRBJ1-5	CASRAPGMGQPQHF
TRBV6-5	TRBJ1-6	CASSYSNGTDFHHNSPLHF
TRBV6-1	TRBJ1-1	CASSEKMNTEAFF
TRBV5-1	TRBJ1-2	CASSLEGGAYGYTF
TRBV20-1	TRBJ2-2	CSARSPNTGELFF
TRBV12-3/TRBV12-4	TRBJ1-3	CASSFRVGNTIYF
TRBV27	TRBJ2-1	CASSSYRIDEQFF
TRBV7-9	TRBJ1-6	CASSQEGVLISPLHF
TRBV5-1	TRBJ2-7	CASSPSGLGISYEQYF
TRBV19	TRBJ2-7	CASSPGGWRIPNEQYF
TRBV11-3	TRBJ1-1	CASSLDTAGAFF
TRBV2	TRBJ2-7	CASSTAYEQYF
TRBV4-1	TRBJ2-2	CASSQFMMGLAPNTGELFF
TRBV6-1	TRBJ2-5	CASRSGRETQYF
TRBV20-1	TRBJ2-5	CSAVRQETQYF
TRBV15	TRBJ2-1	CATSSRDRVSNEQFF
TRBV7-2	TRBJ1-1	CASSLDRVNTEAFF
TRBV11-2	TRBJ2-2	CASSLNSGGSGELFF
TRBV5-1	TRBJ2-5	CASSTTGTSGGEQYF
TRBV19	TRBJ2-5	CASSGKPYQETQYF
TRBV7-2	TRBJ1-2	CASRWDIENYGYTF
TRBV19	TRBJ2-5	CASSITQQETQYF
TRBV7-9	TRBJ2-1	CASSSPTGPTPNEQFF
TRBV6-1	TRBJ1-5	CASKIRDSYNQPQHF
TRBV28	TRBJ2-5	CASRMTGKETQYF
TRBV20-1	TRBJ1-5	CSVRQGVDQPQHF
TRBV29-1	TRBJ2-5	CSVEVGQANCQYF
TRBV6-1	TRBJ2-3	CATNPNPPATDTQYF
TRBV19	TRBJ2-3	CASSRYRDTDTQYF
TRBV29-1	TRBJ2-2	CSVRRGNTGELFF
TRBV6-1	TRBJ2-3	CASSPSQTGKGTDTQYF
TRBV28	TRBJ1-1	CASTSSGTEAFF
TRBV27	TRBJ1-2	CASSIGTGEDYGYTF
TRBV20-1	TRBJ2-1	CSARGQTNNEQFF
TRBV27	TRBJ2-3	CASSLRSGGTDTQYF
TRBV19	TRBJ2-1	CASSIVGTSAHNEQFF
TRBV29-1	TRBJ2-5	CSVVTRTAQETQYF
TRBV6-4	TRBJ1-2	CASILRQGLSYGYTF
TRBV12-3/TRBV12-4	TRBJ2-5	CASSLAPPSGQETQYF
TRBV7-2	TRBJ2-4	CASSPGTSVRNIQYF
TRBV7-2	TRBJ2-5	CASSLVDRGGSDQYF
TRBV7-7	TRBJ2-7	CASSLDRNYEQYF
TRBV5-1	TRBJ1-1	CASSSATVKNTEAFF
TRBV6-1	TRBJ1-1	CASIRPGRNEAFF
TRBV4-1	TRBJ1-5	CASSQDSQGGIVRPQHF
TRBV7-3	TRBJ2-7	CASSTGPTYEQYF
TRBV30	TRBJ2-7	CAWGQGGNEQYF
TRBV7-2	TRBJ2-5	CASSPGRSIGKTQYF